A few counts support the clone carrying this T cell receptor beta chain. These data are taken from a study of T cells of healthy individuals. The CDR3 is 15 amino acids. V gave up 2 bases and J gave up 0 bases, with 11 bases separating them. Germline V gives CDR1 MDHEN, CDR2 SYDVKM. A single record per CDR3 protein comes from TCRdb applying MiXCR to the 5' RACE reads. The table records 90,000 to 100,000 distinct CDR3 sequences, roughly 15% of them present only once. The V gene is TRBV28, the J gene TRBJ2-7; D not certain. The clonotype comes from a human donor in good health. Written as DNA, the CDR3 is TGTGCCAGCAGTTTACTACGGCAAAACTCCTACGAGCAGTACTTC. Its translation is CASSLLRQNSYEQYF. Full variable domain (outside the CDR3, taken from reference TRBV28 and TRBJ2-7): DVKVTQSSRYLVKRTGEKVFLECVQDMDHENMFWYRQDPGLGLRLIYFSYDVKMKEKGDIPEGYSVSREKKERFSLILESASTNQTSMYLCASSLLRQNSYEQYFGPGTRLTVT.